This passage covers 22 T cell receptor beta chains from one sample sequenced in a study of shared clonotypes between healthy human individuals (dated by TCRdb to between 2020 and 2021). For the CD8 naive samples, CD45RO-negative cells were positively selected for CCR7, yielding a CD45RA+CCR7+ population from which TemRA cells were excluded. Preparation of the library involved the immunoSEQ multiplex PCR assay. TCRdb took over this immuneACCESS table, retaining in-frame rearrangements with V and J assigned. Such tables are incomplete; in checked studies, under half of the missing clones stem from an unresolved V gene, and the remainder is unexplained. In all, the sample holds millions of clones, and under 95% of those were seen once. The top ten clonotypes cover roughly 1.8% of the sample. Sequencing was performed on naive CD8+ T cells from PBMCs. The sample's cell subset or site, from its label and the paper: CD45RA+CCR7+. Every receptor here comes from a man between 18 and 29 years old in good health. Some clones in this sample may be carry-over from other donors' samples.

The table lists this clone with a count of one. V and J are TRBV5-6 and TRBJ2-1; 7 nucleotides agree with TRBD2. CDR1 and CDR2 (germline): SGHDT, YYEEEE. After removal of 5 bases from V and 6 bases from J, the junction contained 14 bases not matched to a gene. The CDR3 sequence is 16 residues long. The CDR3 spells CASSYSAGVSVNEQFF. In nucleotides, the CDR3 is TGTGCCAGCAGTTATAGCGCGGGAGTTTCGGTCAATGAGCAGTTCTTC.

The gene calls are TRBV7-9 and TRBJ1-3; TRBD1 aligns across 7 bases. The germline CDR1 and CDR2 sequences are SEHNR and FQNEAQ (reference sequence). The CDR3 length is 18 residues. With 0 bases clipped from V and 0 bases from J, the junction kept 8 bases outside the gene matches. The CDR3 region is CASSLAWGQSSSGNTIYF. The CDR3 DNA follows: TGTGCCAGCAGCTTAGCCTGGGGACAGTCCTCCTCTGGAAACACCATATATTTT.

CDR3 DNA sequence: TGTGCCAGCAGCGGATCGCTAGCGGGAGTCACAGATACGCAGTATTTT. It encodes CASSGSLAGVTDTQYF. The chain carries TRBV5-6 and TRBJ2-3; 10 nucleotides match TRBD2. Germline values: CDR1 SGHDT, CDR2 YYEEEE. The CDR3 is 16 residues long. V lost 4 bases and J lost 2; bases outside the gene matches: 7.

The chain joins TRBV19 to TRBJ2-4; D call uncertain. Germline CDR1 reads LNHDA; CDR2 reads SQIVND (reference sequence). The V and J ends lost 3 bases and 0 bases respectively, with 9 bases between them. This CDR3 spans 15 amino acids. CDR3: CASSIPTVAKNIQYF. Here the CDR3 DNA reads TGTGCCAGTAGTATCCCGACTGTAGCCAAAAACATTCAGTACTTC. The full variable domain, completed using reference TRBV19 and TRBJ2-4, is DGGITQSPKYLFRKEGQNVTLSCEQNLNHDAMYWYRQDPGQGLRLIYYSQIVNDFQKGDIAEGYSVSREKKESFPLTVTSAQKNPTAFYLCASSIPTVAKNIQYFGAGTRLSVL.

The genes are TRBV19 and TRBJ1-1, with D unresolved. The CDR3 has 15 residues. The germline V gene has CDR1 LNHDA and CDR2 SQIVND (reference sequence). V shed 7 bases and J shed 0 bases, with 15 bases lying between them. CDR3 coding DNA: TGTGCCAGTATGGGTACGGGAAGCCTGAACACTGAAGCTTTCTTT. The encoded protein is CASMGTGSLNTEAFF.

The chain couples TRBV6-5 to TRBJ2-7; TRBD2 is a possible D gene (6 bases). CDR1 is MNHEY and CDR2 is SVGAGI in the germline V gene. This CDR3 is built from 15 residues. Trimming took 9 bases from V and 1 from J, leaving 19 bases between them. The CDR3 sequence: CASGGWASSSYEQYF. CDR3 nucleotide sequence: TGTGCCAGTGGGGGGTGGGCCTCCTCTTCCTACGAGCAGTACTTC.

V is TRBV28 and J is TRBJ1-2, with D possibly matching TRBD1 (6 bases). Between the trimmed V and J ends, which lost 5 bases and 4 bases, there was a span of 14 bases. The CDR3 sequence is 14 residues long. The V gene's germline CDR1 is MDHEN and CDR2 SYDVKM. CDR3 in amino acids: CASSISGATYGYTF. The CDR3, as DNA: TGTGCCAGCAGTATCTCAGGGGCCACCTATGGCTACACCTTC.

Details on this clone: The identical CDR3 is also encoded by other nucleotide sequences in the sample. The rearrangement uses TRBV30 and TRBJ2-7; TRBD1 aligns across 11 bases. Germline trimming cut 5 bases from V and 3 bases from J; bases unmatched to any gene: 3. This CDR3 contains 13 residues. In germline, CDR1 is GTSNPN, CDR2 SVGIG (reference sequence). As DNA, the CDR3 is TGTGCCTGGCGGGACAGGGGGTACTACGAGCAGTACTTC. Protein product: CAWRDRGYYEQYF.

The genes are TRBV5-6 and TRBJ1-2; D gene unclear. Deletions cut 0 bases from V and 5 bases from J, with 8 bases between. This CDR3 has 13 amino acids. Germline V gene data show CDR1 as SGHDT and CDR2 as YYEEEE. The CDR3 DNA follows: TGTGCCAGCAGCTTGGGGGAGGTTTATGGCTACACCTTC. It yields the protein CASSLGEVYGYTF. Full variable domain (rest looked up from reference TRBV5-6 and TRBJ1-2): DAGVTQSPTHLIKTRGQQVTLRCSPKSGHDTVSWYQQALGQGPQFIFQYYEEEERQRGNFPDRFSGHQFPNYSSELNVNALLLGDSALYLCASSLGEVYGYTFGSGTRLTVV.

The CDR3, as DNA: TGCGCCAGCAAGTCTGTAGGCGATTTTCAGTACAATGAGCAGTTCTTC. It is translated as CASKSVGDFQYNEQFF. The rearrangement joins TRBV5-1 to TRBJ2-1; no firm D call. Between the trimmed V and J ends, which lost 6 bases and 4 bases, there was a span of 20 bases. The CDR3 consists of 16 residues. In germline, CDR1 is SGHRS, CDR2 YFSETQ.

A few counts support this clone. The CDR3 loop is CASSQGTGRSYEQYF. Written as DNA, the CDR3 is TGTGCCAGCAGCCAAGGGACAGGGAGGTCCTACGAGCAGTACTTC. The chain uses TRBV4-2 and TRBJ2-7; TRBD1 aligns across 8 bases. This CDR3 is built from 15 residues. CDR1 and CDR2 (germline): LGHNA, YNFKEQ. Trimming at V came to 1 base and at J to 1 base, leaving 3 bases not matched to a gene.

The V call is TRBV27, the J call TRBJ2-1; perhaps D is TRBD1 or TRBD2 (5 bases each). CDR1 is MNHEY and CDR2 is SMNVEV in the germline V gene (reference sequence). V was pared by 4 bases and J by 6 bases, with 22 bases between. The CDR3 is 17 residues long. Here the CDR3 reads CASSSAGTVGVSNEQFF. CDR3 DNA: TGTGCCAGCAGTTCCGCCGGGACGGTTGGTGTGAGCAATGAGCAGTTCTTC.

The chain uses TRBV28 and TRBJ2-6, with D uncertain. V lost 3 bases, J lost 2 bases, and 5 bases lay in between. The CDR3 has 14 residues. The V gene's germline CDR1 is MDHEN and CDR2 SYDVKM. The CDR3 nucleotides read TGTGCCAGCAGTTTGCTCCCTGGGGCCAACGTCCTGACTTTC. The encoded protein is CASSLLPGANVLTF.

This clone came up once. V usage is TRBV6-6 and J usage is TRBJ1-2; D is unclear. Germline V gene data show CDR1 as MNHNY and CDR2 as SVGAGI (reference sequence). Trimming cost V 5 bases and J 3 bases, with 10 bases left between them. CDR3 size: 13 residues. Written as DNA, the CDR3 is TGTGCCAGCAGTACCGACATTGACTATGGCTACACCTTC. It is translated as CASSTDIDYGYTF.

The CDR3 reads CASKGQGGGYTF. CDR3 nucleotide sequence: TGTGCCAGCAAAGGACAGGGTGGCGGCTACACCTTC. This rearrangement joins TRBV27 to TRBJ1-2; 8 nucleotides agree with TRBD1. Looked up from germline, CDR1 is MNHEY and CDR2 is SMNVEV (reference sequence). V shed 7 bases and J 8 bases; nucleotides not matched to a gene: 6. The CDR3 is 12 residues long.

The gene calls are TRBV19 and TRBJ1-2, with TRBD1 matching over 8 bases. V was clipped by 5 bases and J by 4 bases; unmatched bases: 12. The germline gives CDR1 LNHDA, CDR2 SQIVND (reference sequence). This CDR3 contains 16 residues. Here the CDR3 reads CASSGIDRDRTYGYTF. In DNA, the CDR3 is TGTGCCAGTAGTGGCATCGATAGGGACAGGACCTATGGCTACACCTTC.

V gene TRBV10-1 combines with J gene TRBJ1-2; possible D gene TRBD1, 6 bases. This CDR3 contains 15 residues. Germline V gene data show CDR1 as WNHNN and CDR2 as SYGVQD (reference sequence). Trimming shortened V by 1 base and J by 4 bases, and 13 bases separated the two germline ends. The CDR3 spells CASSEFTGSSYGYTF. The CDR3 DNA is TGCGCCAGCAGTGAGTTCACAGGGTCTAGCTATGGCTACACCTTC.

CDR3 nucleotides: TGTGCCAGCAGCCGCCCAGGGCCTAGCGCCGACCTGAGCTCCTACAATGAGCAGTTCTTC. Its protein is CASSRPGPSADLSSYNEQFF. The J gene is TRBJ2-1, the V gene TRBV5-4; the D gene is possibly TRBD2 (6 bases). The germline V gene encodes CDR1 SGHNT and CDR2 YYREEE (reference sequence). The V gene lost 4 bases and the J gene lost 0 bases, with 26 bases spanning the gap. The CDR3 totals 20 residues.

This rearrangement joins TRBV10-3 to TRBJ2-5; no reliable D call. This CDR3 comprises 12 residues. V was cut by 1 base and J by 4 bases, with 4 bases left in between. Per the germline V gene, CDR1 is ENHRY and CDR2 is SYGVKD. The CDR3 nucleotides read TGTGCCATCAGTGAGTATGGAGAGACCCAGTACTTC. Amino acids: CAISEYGETQYF.

The chain couples TRBV9 to TRBJ2-7; possibly TRBD1 for D (6 bases). CDR1 and CDR2 (germline): SGDLS, YYNGEE. The CDR3 is made up of 14 amino acids. Trimming pared 0 bases from V and 6 bases from J, leaving 13 bases between. CDR3 residues: CASSVGAGAREQYF. The CDR3 nucleotides read TGTGCCAGCAGCGTAGGGGCAGGGGCACGCGAGCAGTACTTC.

V gene TRBV5-6 combines with J gene TRBJ2-5, with 8 bases fitting TRBD2. The CDR3 totals 16 residues. Looked up from germline, CDR1 is SGHDT and CDR2 is YYEEEE. V was pared by 0 bases and J by 4 bases, with 8 bases of the junction left unmatched. The CDR3 is CASSLAGGAEVETQYF. The CDR3 bases are TGTGCCAGCAGCTTGGCCGGGGGGGCTGAGGTAGAGACCCAGTACTTC.

This clone showed up just once. V usage is TRBV9 and J usage is TRBJ2-5, with 11 positions matching TRBD2. The length of the CDR3 is 16 residues. Germline CDR1 is SGDLS and CDR2 is YYNGEE. The junction had 10 bases not matched to a gene; V was cut back by 4 bases and J by 5 bases. The CDR3 here is CASSLHPLAGGETQYF. CDR3 nucleotides: TGTGCCAGCAGCCTGCACCCTCTAGCGGGAGGTGAGACCCAGTACTTC.